This T cell receptor beta chain was identified in a study of shared T cell receptors in the human thymus. The assay was immunoSEQ multiplex PCR, and TCRdb's table has in-frame clones only and misses some. This table holds hundreds of thousands of clones, 75% to 90% found once. The length of the CDR3 is 14 residues. The V gene lost 0 bases and the J gene lost 3 bases, with 9 bases spanning the gap. Germline CDR1 SGDLS, CDR2 YYNGEE. This sample was shared with a second study, whose subject was human thymus T cells. That source adds: The sample donors, healthy Finnish infants, were having corrective surgery for congenital heart defects. Resections from corrective heart surgery supplied the thymus tissue. Related research reported highly overlapping thymic repertoires among unrelated individuals.

What was sequenced was thymocytes. V gene TRBV9 combines with J gene TRBJ2-5, with D unclear. The TCR originated in a girl less than two years old with a congenital heart defect. The CDR3 DNA reads as TGTGCCAGCAGCGTAGGGCAGGTTAAAGAGACCCAGTACTTC. Translated, it gives CASSVGQVKETQYF.